The present TCR beta chain was sequenced within a study of beta chain features in type 1 diabetes. Every bit of the isolated RNA underwent reverse transcription, so sequencing read expressed TCRB transcripts. Method: immunoSEQ multiplex PCR; TCRdb's copy keeps in-frame clones and lacks some. The top ten hold around 0.015% of the sample, which has hundreds of thousands of clones, over 9.5% seen once. This clone was seen only a few times. There are 15 residues in the CDR3. V lost 0 bases, J lost 8 bases, and 13 bases lay in between. Germline CDR1 SGHTA, CDR2 FQGTGA. The sample comprised naive CD4+ T cells from blood. This receptor was obtained from a young man in good health. The rearrangement links TRBV7-3 to TRBJ1-4; tentatively, D is TRBD1 (5 bases). In nucleotides, the CDR3 is TGTGCCAGCAGCTTAACGGGGGGAAACAACGAAAAACTGTTTTTT. Encoded protein: CASSLTGGNNEKLFF.